This passage covers 3 T cell receptor beta chains from one sample sequenced in a study of Ad26.COV2.S vaccination and SARS-CoV-2 variants. Clones were read by immunoSEQ multiplex PCR, and TCRdb kept only the in-frame ones, dropping some. Altogether 400,000 to 500,000 clones are present, 85% to 90% being singletons, with the ten largest covering around 2.5%. Treatment here: about 20 received Ad26.COV2.S at low or high dose, single or two shots; about 5 received placebo; per-sample allocation not given. Day 63 after the first vaccine or placebo injection was the time point for sampling. The input for sequencing was peripheral blood, taken in a trial of Ad26.COV2.S vaccine versus placebo. The receptor set was obtained from a person between 18 and 59 years old who received the Ad26.COV2.S COVID-19 vaccine or a placebo.

The chain links TRBV2 to TRBJ2-1; a possible D gene is TRBD1 (6 bases). Trimming cost V 7 bases and J 0 bases, with 22 bases left between them. Germline values: CDR1 SNHLY, CDR2 FYNNEI. The CDR3 is 18 amino acids. The CDR3 sequence: CASKLQTIETGSYNEQFF. DNA for the CDR3: TGTGCCAGCAAGCTACAAACTATAGAGACAGGCTCCTACAATGAGCAGTTCTTC.

The chain joins TRBV2 to TRBJ1-4; 8 bases are shared with TRBD1. The length of the CDR3 is 14 residues. CDR1 and CDR2 (germline): SNHLY, FYNNEI. J gave up 5 bases and V 3 bases, and 2 bases lay outside the gene matches. The CDR3 nucleotides read TGTGCCAGCAGTGATAACAGGGGGAATGAAAAACTGTTTTTT. Amino acids: CASSDNRGNEKLFF.

The rearrangement joins TRBV5-4 to TRBJ1-1; perhaps TRBD1 as D (6 bases). Trimming pared 4 bases from V and 6 bases from J, leaving 16 bases between. Per the germline V gene, CDR1 is SGHNT and CDR2 is YYREEE (reference sequence). This CDR3 spans 14 amino acids. CDR3 loop: CASSPTGLRAEAFF. CDR3 sequence (DNA): TGTGCCAGCAGCCCGACAGGCCTTAGGGCTGAAGCTTTCTTT.